The present entry profiles one TCR beta chain with its context. The data were obtained in a study of T cell changes during pregnancy in multiple sclerosis. V lost 6 bases to trimming and J lost 4 bases; unmatched junction nucleotides: 5. The CDR3 contains 13 residues. Germline CDR1 is MNHNY and CDR2 is SVGAGI (reference sequence). TCRdb's table, derived via immunoSEQ multiplex PCR, lists solely in-frame clones and lacks some. The sample holds about 36,000 clones, around 92% seen once. The source of this sequence is a female donor in good health, enrolled as a control in a pregnancy study. The specimen was CD4+ T cells from peripheral blood mononuclear cells, collected in the second trimester of pregnancy. The chain links TRBV6-6 to TRBJ1-2; 7 nucleotides line up with TRBD1. In nucleotides, the CDR3 is TGTGCCAGCAGCCGGGACAGTAGCTATGGCTACACCTTC. Amino acids: CASSRDSSYGYTF.